Listed below are T cell receptor beta chains from one sample, sequenced in a study of control samples from healthy donors and cancer patients. The method was immunoSEQ multiplex PCR; TCRdb's version includes in-frame clones alone and lacks a portion of them. This table has 150,000 to 200,000 clones, about 86% appearing once. Sequenced sample: blood. The receptors shown here come from a man in his late teens or twenties in good health. CDR3s include the opening cysteine and the closing phenylalanine or tryptophan. D genes are given only for firm matches. Clone size is stated in some rows and not others, as once, few, many or a class when expanded.

NA,TRBJ1-1,TRBV7-9,NA,CASLPGHQNTEAFF,TGTGCCAGTCTACCGGGGCACCAGAACACTGAAGCTTTCTTT
NA,TRBJ2-5,TRBV7-9,NA,CASRPTSFETQYF,TGTGCCAGCAGACCCACTAGCTTCGAGACCCAGTACTTC
NA,TRBJ2-7,TRBV23-1,NA,CALPGRTTYEQYF,TGCGCCCTCCCGGGGCGAACCACCTACGAGCAGTACTTC
NA,TRBJ2-7,TRBV14,NA,CASSQVRGFGEQYF,TGTGCCAGCAGCCAAGTTCGGGGTTTCGGCGAGCAGTACTTC
TRBD1,TRBJ1-1,TRBV6-5,NA,CASSYYRGMNTEAFF,TGTGCCAGCAGCTACTACAGGGGAATGAACACTGAAGCTTTCTTT
NA,TRBJ1-5,TRBV19,NA,CASTWGRLNQPQHF,TGTGCCAGTACCTGGGGCAGACTGAATCAGCCCCAGCATTTT
TRBD1,TRBJ2-1,TRBV19,NA,CASRTGTSSYNEQFF,TGTGCCAGTAGGACAGGGACCAGCTCCTACAATGAGCAGTTCTTC
TRBD1,TRBJ2-7,TRBV19,once,CASSRQGGRTYEQYF,TGTGCCAGTAGTCGACAGGGGGGGAGAACCTACGAGCAGTACTTC
NA,TRBJ1-4,TRBV2,once,CASSSTSTNEKLFF,TGTGCCAGCAGTTCGACATCAACTAATGAAAAACTGTTTTTT
TRBD1,TRBJ1-6,TRBV7-2,NA,CASSSDRGRSPLHF,TGTGCCAGCAGCTCGGACAGGGGGCGATCACCCCTCCACTTT
TRBD1,TRBJ2-2,TRBV7-2,once,CASSLQGATGELFF,TGTGCCAGCAGCCTACAGGGGGCCACCGGGGAGCTGTTTTTT
NA,TRBJ2-5,TRBV7-9,few,CASSLGAAGQETQYF,TGTGCCAGCAGCTTAGGCGCGGCAGGGCAAGAGACCCAGTACTTC
NA,TRBJ2-1,TRBV9,NA,CASGPDFYNEQFF,TGTGCCAGCGGCCCTGACTTCTACAATGAGCAGTTCTTC
NA,TRBJ2-1,TRBV7-2,NA,CASSSPEYEQFF,TGTGCCAGCAGCTCCCCGGAATATGAGCAGTTCTTC
TRBD2,TRBJ2-3,TRBV2,NA,CASTKGASGGNTQYF,TGTGCCAGCACCAAAGGGGCTAGCGGGGGGAATACGCAGTATTTT
TRBD2,TRBJ2-3,TRBV4-2,NA,CASSQDLAGAEIGDTQYF,TGTGCCAGCAGCCAAGACCTAGCGGGGGCCGAGATAGGAGATACGCAGTATTTT
NA,TRBJ1-6,TRBV7-6,once,CASSLEGLDSPLHF,TGTGCCAGCAGCTTAGAGGGGCTTGATTCACCCCTCCACTTT
TRBD1,TRBJ1-1,TRBV15,NA,CATTQGGRTEAFF,TGTGCCACCACGCAGGGGGGGCGTACTGAAGCTTTCTTT
NA,TRBJ2-7,TRBV4-3,NA,CASSQGLGYEQYF,TGCGCCAGCAGCCAAGGGCTCGGCTACGAGCAGTACTTC
NA,TRBJ1-2,TRBV6-4,few,CASSEGLNGGYTF,TGTGCCAGCAGTGAAGGTCTCAACGGTGGCTACACCTTC
NA,TRBJ1-6,TRBV6-5,NA,CASSYSGDSPLHF,TGTGCCAGCAGTTACTCCGGTGATTCACCCCTCCACTTT
NA,TRBJ1-1,TRBV28,NA,CASRTGGQGTAEAFF,TGTGCCAGCAGGACCGGCGGGCAGGGAACCGCCGAAGCTTTCTTT
NA,TRBJ1-1,TRBV6-2/TRBV6-3,once,CASSPTSGRLGTEAFF,TGTGCCAGCAGTCCGACGTCAGGACGCTTGGGGACTGAAGCTTTCTTT
NA,TRBJ1-1,TRBV7-9,once,CASSLVSGNTEAFF,TGTGCCAGCAGCTTAGTGTCAGGTAACACTGAAGCTTTCTTT
TRBD1,TRBJ2-1,TRBV19,NA,CASGDRDSNEQFF,TGTGCCAGTGGGGACAGGGATTCCAATGAGCAGTTCTTC
NA,TRBJ1-1,TRBV29-1,NA,CSVSDGNTEAFF,TGCAGCGTTTCCGACGGGAACACTGAAGCTTTCTTT
TRBD1,TRBJ2-3,TRBV18,NA,CASSPQISGGWTDTQYF,TGTGCCAGCTCACCACAAATCTCAGGGGGCTGGACAGATACGCAGTATTTT
NA,TRBJ2-5,TRBV2,NA,CASSEGTGETQYF,TGTGCCAGCAGTGAGGGGACTGGGGAGACCCAGTACTTC